This TCR beta chain was captured by sequencing in a study of T-cell memory formation after mild COVID-19. Study at large: Clusters were largely donor specific.

5'RACE, which relied on constant-segment primers, yielded TCR alpha and TCR beta cDNA libraries carrying sample barcodes and UMIs. TCRdb itself ran the 5' RACE reads through MiXCR, one entry per CDR3 protein. The table lists a few hundred thousand distinct CDR3 sequences, around 25% of them singletons. Study-wide results and caveats: Chiefly within CM and EM were the contracting CD4+ clones; CD8+ ones were within EMRA. Day 15 to 85 contractors were CD4/CD8 balanced; later expanders leaned CD4+.

The CDR3 totals 16 residues. V dropped 1 base and J dropped 5 bases, with 17 bases sitting between them. Germline CDR1 KGHSH, CDR2 LQKENI. The table lists this clonotype with a few counts. Its antigen is unidentified. The sample was PBMCs or a T cell subset sorted from them (not recorded which). The chain carries TRBV18 and TRBJ2-5; D not resolved. The TCR comes from an adult woman who had mild COVID-19 (a few samples of this study predate the infection). Cell type and time point are not known. The CDR3 loop reads CASSPRIVLLDETQYF. For the CDR3, the DNA is TGTGCCAGCTCACCACGTATAGTACTCCTCGATGAGACCCAGTACTTC.